This TCR beta chain was recovered during a study of blood T cell repertoires in COVID-19. Study-wide background: Samples came from the United States, Italy and Spain, spanning acute and convalescent COVID-19. PBMCs, B-cell-depleted T cells, or T cells were the source of the cDNA or gDNA that made up the material.

The authors' processing: Amplification of reference gene primers was used by the study to estimate nucleated cell counts. Generated by immunoSEQ multiplex PCR, the TCRdb table keeps only in-frame clones and is missing some. V and J calls plus clone size are reproduced from that table; the DNA served to infer D and trimming. The sample holds roughly 260,000 clones; roughly four fifths are singletons and the top ten take around 5%. This CDR3 region has 15 residues. The V gene end was trimmed by 5 bases and the J gene end by 0 bases; junction bases not matched to a gene: 6. Germline V CDR1 and CDR2: SNHLY, FYNNEI.

The sequence was obtained from a woman between 70 and 85 years old with acute or convalescent COVID-19. The specimen was peripheral blood. V usage is TRBV2 and J usage is TRBJ1-1; 7 positions agree with TRBD1. In nucleotides, the CDR3 is TGTGCCAGCAGTAAAAAGGGACAGATGAACACTGAAGCTTTCTTT. Encoded protein: CASSKKGQMNTEAFF.